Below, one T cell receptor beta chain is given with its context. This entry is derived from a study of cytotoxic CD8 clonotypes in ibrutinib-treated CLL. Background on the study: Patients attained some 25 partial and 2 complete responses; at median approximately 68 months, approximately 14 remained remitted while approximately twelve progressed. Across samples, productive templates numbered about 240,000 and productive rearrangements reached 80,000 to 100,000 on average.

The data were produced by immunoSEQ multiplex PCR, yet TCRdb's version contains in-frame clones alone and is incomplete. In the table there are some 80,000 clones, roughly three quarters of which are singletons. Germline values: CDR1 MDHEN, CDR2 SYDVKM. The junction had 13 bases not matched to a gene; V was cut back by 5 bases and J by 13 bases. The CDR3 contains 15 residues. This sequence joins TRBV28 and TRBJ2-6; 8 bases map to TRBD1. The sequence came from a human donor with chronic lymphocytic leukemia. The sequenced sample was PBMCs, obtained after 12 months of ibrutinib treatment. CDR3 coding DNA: TGTGCCAGCAGTGGTCCCGGGACAGGCCACAGGGTCCTGACTTTC. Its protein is CASSGPGTGHRVLTF.